Shown below are 9 T cell receptor beta chains from a single sample sequenced in a study of CXCR3-negative and CXCR3-positive naive CD8 T cells. Study-wide points: The study found more hydrophobic TRB CDR3s in CXCR3-positive naive cells than in CXCR3-negative naive cells.

In preparing the TRB cDNA libraries, 5' RACE with UMI labels was used. TCRdb reprocessed the 5' RACE reads and keeps a single row for each CDR3 protein, giving no DNA. Its table records roughly 93,000 distinct CDR3 sequences. No antigen has been assigned to these receptors. The sequenced sample consisted of naive CXCR3+ CD8+ T cells from blood. As to subset: CD45RO-CCR7+CD27+CD95- naive CD8+ T cells expressing CXCR3 (TNR3+). The source is a human donor in good health. Some clones in this sample may be carry-over from other donors' samples.

This rearrangement joins TRBV10-3 to TRBJ2-3; TCRdb's D gene call, TRBD2, goes unchecked for lack of DNA. The CDR3 length is 16 residues. From germline, CDR1 is ENHRY and CDR2 SYGVKD. This chain's CDR3 is CAISALERGGWDTQYF.

The gene calls are TRBV4-1 and TRBJ1-5; TCRdb outputs TRBD1, but without DNA this stays unchecked. The CDR3 is made up of 16 amino acids. The germline V gene encodes CDR1 MGHRA and CDR2 YSYEKL. Here the CDR3 reads CASSQDNPLSNQPQHF.

The chain carries TRBV27 and TRBJ1-5; no DNA is available, so the TRBD1 call from TCRdb remains unchecked. The CDR3 is made up of 14 amino acids. The germline CDR1 and CDR2 sequences are MNHEY and SMNVEV (reference sequence). CDR3 sequence: CASSFLTGSQPQHF.

The V call is TRBV7-9, the J call TRBJ2-4; TCRdb gives TRBD1 as the D gene, but with no DNA this cannot be confirmed. The CDR3 sequence is 16 residues long. Per the germline V gene, CDR1 is SEHNR and CDR2 is FQNEAQ (reference sequence). CDR3 loop: CASSPRDRGANNIQYF.

The J gene is TRBJ2-7, the V gene TRBV5-1; TCRdb designates TRBD1, a call that cannot be tested without DNA. The CDR3 covers 15 residues. Germline loops: CDR1 SGHRS, CDR2 YFSETQ. This CDR3 reads CASSLEPWGGYEQYF.

This chain uses TRBV20-1 with TRBJ1-5. The germline V gene has CDR1 DFQATT and CDR2 SNEGSKA (reference sequence). The CDR3 length is 14 residues. The CDR3 is CSALDSYSNQPQHF.

The chain uses TRBV4-3 and TRBJ2-1; TCRdb picks TRBD1, but there is no DNA to check that call. CDR3 length: 15 residues. Per germline, CDR1 LGHNA and CDR2 YSLEER. The CDR3: CASSQDRGGGPEQFF.

The genes are TRBV14 and TRBJ1-3; the D call of TRBD1 rests on TCRdb alone, since no DNA is present to check it. The CDR3 covers 15 residues. Germline CDR1 SGHDN, CDR2 FVKESK. The CDR3 sequence: CASSLRLDRGNTIYF.

The chain employs TRBV5-1 and TRBJ2-7; the TCRdb D gene call, TRBD1, has no DNA to confirm it. CDR1 and CDR2 from the germline V gene are SGHRS and YFSETQ. CDR3 size: 13 residues. CDR3 region: CASRDTRSYEQYF. The full variable domain, completed using reference TRBV5-1 and TRBJ2-7, is KAGVTQTPRYLIKTRGQQVTLSCSPISGHRSVSWYQQTPGQGLQFLFEYFSETQRNKGNFPGRFSGRQFSNSRSEMNVSTLELGDSALYLCASRDTRSYEQYFGPGTRLTVT.